This T cell receptor (beta chain) was profiled in a study of identical twins. TCRdb used MiXCR to reprocess the 5' RACE reads, holding one entry per CDR3 protein. Of under 800,000 distinct CDR3 sequences listed, around 20% are singletons. The CDR3 runs to 11 residues. CDR1 and CDR2 from the germline V gene are DFQATT and SNEGSKA (reference sequence). V was shortened by 5 bases and J by 9 bases, with 13 bases between the two germline ends. The data also belong to a second study, concerning T cells expressing NK-cell markers.

The source is a woman aged 18-29 years in good health. The chain employs TRBV20-1 and TRBJ2-5, with a possible D match to TRBD2 (6 bases). The sequenced material came from PBMCs. The chain's CDR3 is CSAGLLGAQYF. The DNA of the CDR3 is TGCAGTGCTGGACTACTTGGGGCCCAGTACTTC.